This T cell receptor (beta chain) was captured in a study of response to subunit inactivated influenza vaccine. Trimming cost V 7 bases and J 3 bases; bases outside gene matches: 5. Germline lookup yields CDR1 MGHDK and CDR2 SYGVNS. This CDR3 is 15 amino acids long. TCRdb independently ran MiXCR on the RT-PCR reads; one entry per CDR3 protein. The profile shows a few hundred thousand distinct CDR3 sequences, 14% of them singletons. Findings and limits, study-wide: With each seasonal influenza vaccination, the authors suggested, few new T cells are recruited.

This clonotype appeared many times. No antigen is known for it. The genes are TRBV25-1 and TRBJ2-1; 11 nucleotides match TRBD2. The input for sequencing was PBMCs from blood, taken 12 days after vaccination. This receptor was obtained from a middle-aged man who received an inactivated influenza vaccine. The chain's CDR3 is CASTSSGGGYNEQFF. In DNA, the CDR3 is TGTGCCAGCACCAGTAGCGGGGGGGGCTACAATGAGCAGTTCTTC.